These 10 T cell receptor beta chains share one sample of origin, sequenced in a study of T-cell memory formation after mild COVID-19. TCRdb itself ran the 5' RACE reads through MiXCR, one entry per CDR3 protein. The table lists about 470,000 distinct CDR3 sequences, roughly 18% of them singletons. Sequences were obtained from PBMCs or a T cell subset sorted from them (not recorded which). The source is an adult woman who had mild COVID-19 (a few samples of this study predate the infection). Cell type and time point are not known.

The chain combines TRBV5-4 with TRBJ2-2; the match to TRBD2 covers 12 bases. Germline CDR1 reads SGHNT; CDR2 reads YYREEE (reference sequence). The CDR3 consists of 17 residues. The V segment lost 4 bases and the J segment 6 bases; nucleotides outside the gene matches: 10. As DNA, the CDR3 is TGTGCCAGCAGCCAAGATCTAGCGGGGGGGCATGCCGGGGAGCTGTTTTTT. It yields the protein CASSQDLAGGHAGELFF. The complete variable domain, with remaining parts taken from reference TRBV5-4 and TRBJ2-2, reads ETGVTQSPTHLIKTRGQQVTLRCSSQSGHNTVSWYQQALGQGPQFIFQYYREEENGRGNFPPRFSGLQFPNYSSELNVNALELDDSALYLCASSQDLAGGHAGELFFGEGSRLTVL.

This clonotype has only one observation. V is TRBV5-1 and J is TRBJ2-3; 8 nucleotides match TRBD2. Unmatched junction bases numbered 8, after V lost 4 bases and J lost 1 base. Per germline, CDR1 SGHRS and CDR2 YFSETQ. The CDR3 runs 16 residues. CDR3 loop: CASSNRVRGGTDTQYF. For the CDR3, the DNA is TGCGCCAGCAGCAACCGTGTGCGGGGGGGCACAGATACGCAGTATTTT.

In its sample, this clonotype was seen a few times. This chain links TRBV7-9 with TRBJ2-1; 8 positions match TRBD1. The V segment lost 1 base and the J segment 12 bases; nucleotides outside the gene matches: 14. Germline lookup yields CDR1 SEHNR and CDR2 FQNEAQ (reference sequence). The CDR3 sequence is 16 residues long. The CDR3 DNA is TGTGCCAGCAGCTTAGAGGGGACAGGAGCTACCCCTCGGCAGTTCTTC. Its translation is CASSLEGTGATPRQFF.

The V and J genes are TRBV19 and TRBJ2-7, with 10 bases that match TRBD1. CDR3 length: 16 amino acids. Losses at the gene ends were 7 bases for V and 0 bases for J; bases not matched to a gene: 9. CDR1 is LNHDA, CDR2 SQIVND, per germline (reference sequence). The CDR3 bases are TGTGCCAGTACCCTCGGGACAGGGGAATACTCCTACGAGCAGTACTTC. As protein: CASTLGTGEYSYEQYF.

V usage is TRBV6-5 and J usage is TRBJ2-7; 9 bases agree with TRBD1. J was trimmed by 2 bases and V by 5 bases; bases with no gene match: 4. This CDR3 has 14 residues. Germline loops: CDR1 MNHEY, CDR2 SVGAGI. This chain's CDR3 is CASSPRQGAYEQYF. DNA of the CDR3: TGTGCCAGCAGTCCACGACAGGGGGCCTACGAGCAGTACTTC.

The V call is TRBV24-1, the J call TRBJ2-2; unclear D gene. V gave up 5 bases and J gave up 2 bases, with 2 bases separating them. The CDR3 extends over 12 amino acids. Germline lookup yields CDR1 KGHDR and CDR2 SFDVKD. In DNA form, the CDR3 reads TGTGCCACCAGTGGAAACACCGGGGAGCTGTTTTTT. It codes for CATSGNTGELFF.

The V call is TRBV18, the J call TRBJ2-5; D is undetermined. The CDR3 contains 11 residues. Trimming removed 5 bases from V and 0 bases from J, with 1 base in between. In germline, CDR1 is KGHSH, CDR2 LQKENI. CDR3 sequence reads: CASSDQETQYF. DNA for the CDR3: TGTGCCAGCTCAGACCAAGAGACCCAGTACTTC.

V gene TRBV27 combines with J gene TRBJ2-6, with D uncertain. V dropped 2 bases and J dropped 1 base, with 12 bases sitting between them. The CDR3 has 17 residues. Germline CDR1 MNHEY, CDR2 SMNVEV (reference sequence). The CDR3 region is CASSLNGFRSGANVLTF. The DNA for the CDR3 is TGTGCCAGCAGTTTAAATGGGTTCCGGTCTGGGGCCAACGTCCTGACTTTC.

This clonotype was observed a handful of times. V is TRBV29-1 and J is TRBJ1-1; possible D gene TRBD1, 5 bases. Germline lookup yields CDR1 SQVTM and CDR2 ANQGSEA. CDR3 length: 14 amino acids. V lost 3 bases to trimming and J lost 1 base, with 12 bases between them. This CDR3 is CSVDGQGSNTEAFF. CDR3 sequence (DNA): TGCAGCGTTGATGGTCAGGGATCGAACACTGAAGCTTTCTTT.

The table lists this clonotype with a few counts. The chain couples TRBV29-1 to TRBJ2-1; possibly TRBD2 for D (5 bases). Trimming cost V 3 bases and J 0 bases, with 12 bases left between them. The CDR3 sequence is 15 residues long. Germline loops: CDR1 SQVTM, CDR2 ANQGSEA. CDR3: CSVDYGISSYNEQFF. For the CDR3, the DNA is TGCAGCGTTGACTACGGGATAAGCTCCTACAATGAGCAGTTCTTC.